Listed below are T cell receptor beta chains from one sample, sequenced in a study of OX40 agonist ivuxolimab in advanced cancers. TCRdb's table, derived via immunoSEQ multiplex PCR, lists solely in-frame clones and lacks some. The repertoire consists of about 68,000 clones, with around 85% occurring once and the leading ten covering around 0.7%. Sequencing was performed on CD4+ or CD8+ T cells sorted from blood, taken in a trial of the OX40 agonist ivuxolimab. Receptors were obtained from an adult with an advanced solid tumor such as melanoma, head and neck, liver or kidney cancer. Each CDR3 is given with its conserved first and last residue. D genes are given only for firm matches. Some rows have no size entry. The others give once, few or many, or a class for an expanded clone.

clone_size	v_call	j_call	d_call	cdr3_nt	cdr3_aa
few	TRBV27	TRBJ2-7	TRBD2	TGTGCCAGCAGTTTCTTGACGGGAGGCCCCTACGAGCAGTACTTC	CASSFLTGGPYEQYF
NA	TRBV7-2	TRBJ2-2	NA	TGTGCCAGCAGCTTTGCCCACTACACCGGGGAGCTGTTTTTT	CASSFAHYTGELFF
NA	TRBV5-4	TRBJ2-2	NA	TGTGCCAGCAGCTTGAGGGTCAGGGCGAACACCGGGGAGCTGTTTTTT	CASSLRVRANTGELFF
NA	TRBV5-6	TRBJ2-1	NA	TGTGCCAGCAGCTTGGTGGATAGGTCGACCTACAATGAGCAGTTCTTC	CASSLVDRSTYNEQFF
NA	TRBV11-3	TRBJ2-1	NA	TGTGCCAGCAGCTTAGACCGAGAGAACAATGAGCAGTTCTTC	CASSLDRENNEQFF
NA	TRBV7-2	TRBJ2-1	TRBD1	TGTGCCAGCAGCCGGGACAGCCTTTACAATGAGCAGTTCTTC	CASSRDSLYNEQFF
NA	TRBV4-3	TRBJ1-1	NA	TGCGCCAGCAGCTTGGAACTGAGGACGTCCGAAGCTTTCTTT	CASSLELRTSEAFF
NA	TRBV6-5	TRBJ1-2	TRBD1	TGTGCCAGCAGTTATCAGGGGGCTGGCTATGGCTACACCTTC	CASSYQGAGYGYTF
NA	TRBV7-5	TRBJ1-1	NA	TGTGCCAGAAGCTTAGCCCCCGGGACGGAGACTGAAGCTTTCTTT	CARSLAPGTETEAFF
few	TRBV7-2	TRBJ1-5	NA	TGTGCCAGCAGCTTGCTAACAGGGAATCAGCCCCAGCATTTT	CASSLLTGNQPQHF
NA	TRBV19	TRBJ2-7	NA	TGTGCCAGTAGTAGAGACAGCTACCTCTACGAGCAGTACTTC	CASSRDSYLYEQYF
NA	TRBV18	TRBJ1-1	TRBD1	TGTGCCAGCTCACTACAGGGGATAAACACTGAAGCTTTCTTT	CASSLQGINTEAFF
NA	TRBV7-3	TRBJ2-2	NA	TGTGCCAGCAGCTTAAAGGGTCTAGACACCGGGGAGCTGTTTTTT	CASSLKGLDTGELFF
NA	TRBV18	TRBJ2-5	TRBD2	TGTGCCAGCTCACCACTAATTGGGACTAGCGGGAAAGAGACCCAGTACTTC	CASSPLIGTSGKETQYF
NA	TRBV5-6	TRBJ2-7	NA	TGTGCCAGCAGCGTAGGGTACGAGCAGTACTTC	CASSVGYEQYF
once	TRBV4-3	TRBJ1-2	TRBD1	TGCGCCAGCAGCCATACCGGGACAGGGGGCTATGGCTACACCTTC	CASSHTGTGGYGYTF
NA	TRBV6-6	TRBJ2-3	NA	TGTGCCAGCAGTTCAGCCTCCACAGATACGCAGTATTTT	CASSSASTDTQYF
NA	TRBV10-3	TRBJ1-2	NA	TGTGCCATCGGCAGCGGCATGGGCTACACCTTC	CAIGSGMGYTF
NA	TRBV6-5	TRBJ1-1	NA	TGTGCCAGCAGTTACTCCAGGGCCTTTGAAGCTTTCTTT	CASSYSRAFEAFF
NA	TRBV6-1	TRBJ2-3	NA	TGTGCCAGCAGTGAAGTTTGGGGGACAGATACGCAGTATTTT	CASSEVWGTDTQYF
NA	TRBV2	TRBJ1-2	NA	TGTGCCAGCAGTAACAGGGTTGGCAGCTATGGCTACACCTTC	CASSNRVGSYGYTF
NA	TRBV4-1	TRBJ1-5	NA	TGCGCCAGCAGCCGACCCGGACCCCCACATAGCAATCAGCCCCAGCATTTT	CASSRPGPPHSNQPQHF
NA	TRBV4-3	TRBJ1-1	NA	TGCGCCAGCAGCGCCGCGCACGGTGCCACTGAAGCTTTCTTT	CASSAAHGATEAFF
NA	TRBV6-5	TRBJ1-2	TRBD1	TGTGCCAGCAAAACAGGGGAATATGGCTACACCTTC	CASKTGEYGYTF
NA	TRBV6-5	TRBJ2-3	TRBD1	TGTGCCAGCAGTTACGTGGGACAGGGGGCGTATACGCAGTATTTT	CASSYVGQGAYTQYF
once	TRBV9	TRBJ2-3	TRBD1	TGTGCCAGCAGCGTCTCGACCGGGACAGCCAATCGGCTGTATTTT	CASSVSTGTANRLYF
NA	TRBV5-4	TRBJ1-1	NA	TGTGCCAGCAGCTTGGTTGATGTGAACACTGAAGCTTTCTTT	CASSLVDVNTEAFF
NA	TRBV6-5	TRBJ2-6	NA	TGTGCCAGCCAATCAGGCCTCTTCGGGGCCAACGTCCTGACTTTC	CASQSGLFGANVLTF
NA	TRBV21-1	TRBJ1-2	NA	TGTGCCAGCAGCAAAGATCAACAGACCTATGGCTACACCTTC	CASSKDQQTYGYTF
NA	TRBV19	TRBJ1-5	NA	TGTGCCACTAAAGAAGGGGTTGGTGGCAATCAGCCCCAGCATTTT	CATKEGVGGNQPQHF
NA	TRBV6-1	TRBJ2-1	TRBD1	TGTGCCAGCAGTGAAGCCTCCGGGACAGCCTCCTACAATGAGCAGTTCTTC	CASSEASGTASYNEQFF
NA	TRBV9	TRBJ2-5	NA	TGTGCCAGCAGCGTAGTGGGGGGCCGATGGGAGACCCAGTACTTC	CASSVVGGRWETQYF
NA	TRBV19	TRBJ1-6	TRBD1	TGTGCCAGTAGTGTGAGGGGGCCCAATTCACCCCTCCACTTT	CASSVRGPNSPLHF
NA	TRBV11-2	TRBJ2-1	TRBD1	TGTGCCAGCAGTCCAGGGGGCAGCTCCTACAATGAGCAGTTCTTC	CASSPGGSSYNEQFF
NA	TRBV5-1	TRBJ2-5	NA	TGCGCCAGCAGCTTGGGTGGGACAACCAGGTACTTC	CASSLGGTTRYF
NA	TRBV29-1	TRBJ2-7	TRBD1	TGCAGCGTTGCCGACACCGGGACAGGGGGCTCCTACGAGCAGTACTTC	CSVADTGTGGSYEQYF
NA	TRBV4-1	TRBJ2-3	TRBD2	TGCGCCAGCAGCCAAGGGACTAGCGGGGGGAGAGATACGCAGTATTTT	CASSQGTSGGRDTQYF
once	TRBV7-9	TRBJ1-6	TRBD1	TGTGCCAGCAGCACCGTGGACAGGGTTTCACCCCTCCACTTT	CASSTVDRVSPLHF
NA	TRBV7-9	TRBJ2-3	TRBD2	TGTGCCAGCAGCTCTAGCGGGGGGGCCAGGGGAGATACGCAGTATTTT	CASSSSGGARGDTQYF
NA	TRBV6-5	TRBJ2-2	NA	TGTGCCAGCAGGGCCCCAGGGTTCGACACCGGGGAGCTGTTTTTT	CASRAPGFDTGELFF
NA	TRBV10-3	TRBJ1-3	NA	TGTGCCATCCAGGACGCTTCTGGAAACACCATATATTTT	CAIQDASGNTIYF
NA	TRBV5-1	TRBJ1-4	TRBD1	TGCGCCAGCAGGGACACAGGGGAGTCAGGTGAAAAACTGTTTTTT	CASRDTGESGEKLFF
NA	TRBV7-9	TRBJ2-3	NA	TGTGCCAGCAGCAACCGGGCCGCTTTGGGAGATACGCAGTATTTT	CASSNRAALGDTQYF
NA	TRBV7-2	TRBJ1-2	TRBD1	TGTGCCAGCAGCTGGGACAGCGTGCGGGATGGCTACACCTTC	CASSWDSVRDGYTF
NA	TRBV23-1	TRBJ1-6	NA	TGCGCCAGCAGTCAATATTCCCGTTCTAGCTCCTATAATTCACCCCTCCACTTT	CASSQYSRSSSYNSPLHF
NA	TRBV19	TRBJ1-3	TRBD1	TGTGCCAGTAGTACAGGGACAGGAATTTTCTCTGGAAACACCATATATTTT	CASSTGTGIFSGNTIYF